Included here is one T cell receptor (beta chain) sequence, with context. The data are from a study of blood T cell repertoires in COVID-19. The V and J ends lost 5 bases and 2 bases respectively, with 14 bases between them. The CDR3 runs 15 residues. The germline V gene has CDR1 SGHDT and CDR2 YYEEEE. TCRdb keeps only in-frame clones here, not all; method: immunoSEQ multiplex PCR. Found here are nearly 400,000 clones, 85% to 90% of them singletons; the top ten hold 1.7%. V is TRBV5-6 and J is TRBJ1-3, with a weak D call TRBD1 (6 bases). Sequencing was carried out using PBMCs or T cells enriched from blood (not recorded which). The sequence was collected from a woman aged 25 to 45 who had recovered from COVID-19. CDR3 sequence: CASSDPYRAGNTIYF. For the CDR3, the DNA is TGTGCCAGCAGTGACCCCTACAGGGCTGGAAACACCATATATTTT. The full variable domain, rest sourced from reference TRBV5-6 and TRBJ1-3, is DAGVTQSPTHLIKTRGQQVTLRCSPKSGHDTVSWYQQALGQGPQFIFQYYEEEERQRGNFPDRFSGHQFPNYSSELNVNALLLGDSALYLCASSDPYRAGNTIYFGEGSWLTVV.